These 10 T cell receptor beta chains were all obtained from the same sample, sequenced in a study of blood T cell repertoires in COVID-19 (dated by TCRdb to about 2020). Library preparation used the immunoSEQ multiplex PCR assay. TCRdb mirrors the immuneACCESS table, restricted to in-frame sequences. Some clones are absent from its copies; in checked studies, under half trace to an unresolved V gene, and the reason for the others is unknown. In all, the sample holds roughly 280,000 clones, and about 87% of those were seen once. The ten largest clonotypes hold under 3.5% of the sample. The source material was PBMCs or T cells enriched from blood (not recorded which). These receptors were obtained from a woman aged 50 to 65 who had recovered from COVID-19.

V gene TRBV28 combines with J gene TRBJ1-2; the D gene is possibly TRBD1 (5 bases). V dropped 3 bases and J dropped 0 bases, with 8 bases sitting between them. The V gene's germline CDR1 is MDHEN and CDR2 SYDVKM. This CDR3 has 14 residues. DNA of the CDR3: TGTGCCAGCAGTTTTATAGGGGCTAACTATGGCTACACCTTC. Translated: CASSFIGANYGYTF.

The rearrangement links TRBV27 to TRBJ1-5; 8 bases are a match to TRBD1. There are 17 residues in the CDR3. V shed 2 bases and J 6 bases; nucleotides not matched to a gene: 12. Germline V CDR1 and CDR2: MNHEY, SMNVEV (reference sequence). The CDR3 DNA reads as TGTGCCAGCAGTTTAGGACAGGGAAGATCGGTGGGTCAGCCCCAGCATTTT. This codes for CASSLGQGRSVGQPQHF.

This clone was observed once. J is TRBJ2-1 and V is TRBV5-4, with unresolved D. The V gene lost 2 bases and the J gene lost 0 bases, with 9 bases spanning the gap. This CDR3 has 15 amino acids. Germline CDR1 SGHNT, CDR2 YYREEE (reference sequence). DNA of the CDR3: TGTGCCAGCAGCTTCACGGTGAGCTCCTACAATGAGCAGTTCTTC. It yields the protein CASSFTVSSYNEQFF.

V is TRBV19 and J is TRBJ2-7; possibly TRBD1 for D (6 bases). Germline CDR1 is LNHDA and CDR2 is SQIVND (reference sequence). V was clipped by 3 bases and J by 2 bases, with 11 bases between them. This CDR3 is 14 amino acids long. The CDR3 nucleotides are TGTGCCAGTAGTATTGCAGGGACACCCTACGAGCAGTACTTC. Amino acids: CASSIAGTPYEQYF.

The chain has TRBV11-2 and TRBJ2-1; 14 nucleotides agree with TRBD2. The CDR3 sequence is 17 residues long. V trimming: 0 bases; J trimming: 10 bases; junction bases outside the gene matches: 8. Germline lookup yields CDR1 SGHAT and CDR2 FQNNGV. CDR3 region: CASSLDAGTSGRREQFF. The CDR3 DNA sequence: TGTGCCAGCAGCTTAGACGCCGGGACTAGCGGGAGACGGGAGCAGTTCTTC.

The gene calls are TRBV28 and TRBJ2-2; 7 bases agree with TRBD1. Germline loops: CDR1 MDHEN, CDR2 SYDVKM. The CDR3 is made up of 15 amino acids. The V gene end was trimmed by 5 bases and the J gene end by 3 bases; junction bases not matched to a gene: 6. The CDR3 DNA follows: TGTGCCAGCAGTATTTCACAGGGGTACACCGGGGAGCTGTTTTTT. It is translated as CASSISQGYTGELFF.

Worth noting for this clone: The sample contains more than one DNA sequence encoding this CDR3. The chain is built from TRBV6-5 and TRBJ1-5; no clear D gene. Trimming stripped 8 bases from V and 1 base from J, with 6 bases between. The CDR3 loop spans 12 amino acids. The germline V gene encodes CDR1 MNHEY and CDR2 SVGAGI. The CDR3 nucleotides are TGTGCCAGCCGACACAGCAATCAGCCCCAGCATTTT. Its translation is CASRHSNQPQHF.

The chain links TRBV7-2 to TRBJ2-7; D may be TRBD2 (5 bases). CDR3 length: 14 residues. The germline CDR1 and CDR2 sequences are SGHTA and FQGNSA. V dropped 4 bases and J dropped 0 bases, with 10 bases sitting between them. The CDR3 sequence: CASSSEGTSYEQYF. The CDR3, as DNA: TGTGCCAGCAGCTCTGAGGGAACCTCCTACGAGCAGTACTTC.

The CDR3 nucleotides are TGTGCCAGTAGTACGGTCGTGGGCCTTGGTGGCTACACCTTC. It translates to CASSTVVGLGGYTF. This chain links TRBV19 with TRBJ1-2; D is unclear. V dropped 4 bases and J dropped 7 bases, with 16 bases sitting between them. The length of the CDR3 is 14 residues. The V gene's germline CDR1 is LNHDA and CDR2 SQIVND (reference sequence).

The V and J genes are TRBV11-2 and TRBJ2-3; no reliable D call. CDR1 SGHAT and CDR2 FQNNGV come from the germline V gene. The V gene lost 3 bases and the J gene lost 4 bases, with 5 bases spanning the gap. The length of the CDR3 is 12 residues. CDR3 DNA: TGTGCCAGCAGCTTCCGGGCAGATACGCAGTATTTT. It specifies CASSFRADTQYF.